The 16 T cell receptor beta chains below all came from one sample that was sequenced in a study of blood T cell repertoires in COVID-19. The assay was immunoSEQ multiplex PCR, and TCRdb's table has in-frame clones only and misses some. The sample yields around 340,000 clones, approximately 89% seen once. Sequencing used peripheral blood. These receptors were collected from a woman aged 55 to 70 with COVID-19, enrolled during active disease.

The rearrangement uses TRBV28 and TRBJ1-5, with D unresolved. The CDR3 runs to 14 residues. The ends were cut back, 2 bases at V and 0 bases at J, with 5 bases in the middle. Germline V gene sequence: CDR1 MDHEN, CDR2 SYDVKM. CDR3 protein: CASSLDNSNQPQHF. CDR3 bases: TGTGCCAGCAGTTTAGACAATAGCAATCAGCCCCAGCATTTT.

The chain carries TRBV10-1 and TRBJ2-7; the match to TRBD2 covers 12 bases. From germline, CDR1 is WNHNN and CDR2 SYGVQD (reference sequence). J lost 5 bases, V lost 4 bases, and 6 bases had no gene match. The CDR3 sequence is 15 residues long. The CDR3 sequence: CASSVSSGGAHEQYF. The CDR3 DNA reads TGCGCCAGCAGTGTCTCTAGCGGGGGGGCCCACGAGCAGTACTTC.

The chain recombines TRBV18 with TRBJ1-5; perhaps TRBD1 as D (6 bases). Trimming shortened V by 3 bases and J by 6 bases, and 12 bases separated the two germline ends. This CDR3 region has 14 residues. Germline values: CDR1 KGHSH, CDR2 LQKENI. DNA of the CDR3: TGTGCCAGCTCACCGTCTACAGGGAGTCAGCCCCAGCATTTT. Its protein is CASSPSTGSQPQHF.

In DNA, the CDR3 is TGTGCCAGCCTCGGACTAGCGGGGGGCCGAGATACGCAGTATTTT. Translation gives CASLGLAGGRDTQYF. The V call is TRBV18, the J call TRBJ2-3; 14 bases fit TRBD2. V lost 8 bases and J lost 5; bases outside the gene matches: 6. The length of the CDR3 is 15 residues. Germline V gene data show CDR1 as KGHSH and CDR2 as LQKENI.

The chain uses TRBV9 and TRBJ1-3; tentatively, D is TRBD1 (6 bases). Germline V CDR1 and CDR2: SGDLS, YYNGEE. The CDR3 totals 15 residues. Trimming cost V 4 bases and J 2 bases, with 13 bases left between them. CDR3 nucleotides: TGTGCCAGCAGCATTGGACAGACGACTGGAAACACCATATATTTT. This codes for CASSIGQTTGNTIYF.

This sequence joins TRBV28 and TRBJ2-3, with 10 bases that match TRBD2. CDR3 length: 17 residues. The germline CDR1 and CDR2 sequences are MDHEN and SYDVKM. V dropped 6 bases and J dropped 4; count of bases not matched to a gene: 13. The CDR3 region is CASSAAEGAGGPDTQYF. The CDR3 DNA sequence: TGTGCCAGCAGCGCTGCCGAGGGAGCGGGGGGGCCAGATACGCAGTATTTT.

The rearrangement links TRBV3-1 (or the pseudogene TRBV3-2) to TRBJ1-1; a weak D match, TRBD1 (6 bases). The CDR3 extends over 17 amino acids. The germline CDR1 and CDR2 sequences are LGHDT and YNNKEL (reference sequence). Trimming took off 0 bases at V and 4 bases at J, with 18 bases between the two ends. The CDR3 spells CASSQDYPQGRITEAFF. The CDR3 nucleotides are TGTGCCAGCAGCCAAGATTACCCCCAGGGGAGAATCACTGAAGCTTTCTTT.

The DNA of the CDR3 is TGTGCCAGCAGGTCACTAGCGGGGGGGCCTAAAACCGGGGAGCTGTTTTTT. Amino acid sequence: CASRSLAGGPKTGELFF. V and J are TRBV27 and TRBJ2-2, with 13 positions matching TRBD2. Trimming cost V 6 bases and J 5 bases; bases outside gene matches: 9. CDR1 MNHEY and CDR2 SMNVEV come from the germline V gene (reference sequence). This CDR3 has 17 residues.

The genes are TRBV6-5 and TRBJ1-1; D uncertain. The CDR3 covers 14 residues. The V end was cut by 2 bases, the J end by 1 base, with 8 bases between. Germline V CDR1 and CDR2: MNHEY, SVGAGI. DNA for the CDR3: TGTGCCAGCAGTTACGGCACCTGGAACACTGAAGCTTTCTTT. This codes for CASSYGTWNTEAFF.

The CDR3: CASSKAEGGKLFF. The CDR3 DNA is TGTGCCAGCAGCAAAGCAGAGGGGGGGAAACTGTTTTTT. This sequence joins TRBV21-1 and TRBJ1-4. TRBV21-1 is termed a pseudogene. The CDR3 is made up of 13 amino acids.

The chain has TRBV24-1 and TRBJ2-3; TRBD2 agrees at 11 bases. J was trimmed by 10 bases and V by 5 bases; bases with no gene match: 13. Per germline, CDR1 KGHDR and CDR2 SFDVKD. CDR3 length: 16 amino acids. CDR3 bases: TGTGCCACCAGTGTTACCTCTAGCGGGGGGCGCGTGGCGCAGTATTTT. Protein product: CATSVTSSGGRVAQYF.

This chain connects TRBV5-4 to TRBJ2-7; 9 positions agree with TRBD1. Germline V gene data show CDR1 as SGHNT and CDR2 as YYREEE (reference sequence). The CDR3 extends over 14 amino acids. Trimming took 4 bases from V and 3 from J; bases not matched to a gene: 5. The CDR3 DNA reads TGTGCCAGCAGCACCGGGACAGGGTTCTACGAGCAGTACTTC. Its protein product is CASSTGTGFYEQYF.

This rearrangement joins TRBV6-4 to TRBJ1-1; weak D call: TRBD1 (5 bases). V was clipped by 4 bases and J by 0 bases, with 24 bases between them. There are 19 residues in the CDR3. In germline, CDR1 is MRHNA, CDR2 SNTAGT. In DNA, the CDR3 is TGTGCCAGCAGTGCCGCCCTCCGGGAGACGGCAGGGATGAACACTGAAGCTTTCTTT. Its translation is CASSAALRETAGMNTEAFF.

The V and J genes are TRBV7-9 and TRBJ1-3, with TRBD1 as a possible D gene (6 bases). The germline V and J ends were trimmed by 5 bases and 0 bases, with 14 bases remaining between them. The CDR3 contains 16 residues. Germline CDR1 and CDR2: SEHNR and FQNEAQ (reference sequence). Here the CDR3 DNA reads TGTGCCAGCAGCCCGCAGGGGACGAGCTCTGGAAACACCATATATTTT. Protein product: CASSPQGTSSGNTIYF. The whole variable domain, remainder taken from reference TRBV7-9 and TRBJ1-3, is DTGVSQNPRHKITKRGQNVTFRCDPISEHNRLYWYRQTLGQGPEFLTYFQNEAQLEKSRLLSDRFSAERPKGSFSTLEIQRTEQGDSAMYLCASSPQGTSSGNTIYFGEGSWLTVV.

V usage is TRBV9 and J usage is TRBJ2-5; possible D gene TRBD2, 5 bases. V gave up 3 bases and J gave up 1 base, with 13 bases separating them. CDR1 SGDLS and CDR2 YYNGEE come from the germline V gene. The CDR3 covers 15 residues. CDR3 nucleotide sequence: TGTGCCAGCAGCGGATCTAGCCGGGGCCAAGAGACCCAGTACTTC. Residues: CASSGSSRGQETQYF.

The chain uses TRBV19 and TRBJ2-7; no clear D. Germline V gene data show CDR1 as LNHDA and CDR2 as SQIVND (reference sequence). This CDR3 has 13 amino acids. Trimming removed 3 bases from V and 3 bases from J, with 9 bases in between. The DNA of the CDR3 is TGTGCCAGTAGTATTCCCCCGGGCTACGAGCAGTACTTC. This sequence encodes CASSIPPGYEQYF. Using reference TRBV19 and TRBJ2-7 for the parts outside the CDR3, the full variable domain is DGGITQSPKYLFRKEGQNVTLSCEQNLNHDAMYWYRQDPGQGLRLIYYSQIVNDFQKGDIAEGYSVSREKKESFPLTVTSAQKNPTAFYLCASSIPPGYEQYFGPGTRLTVT.